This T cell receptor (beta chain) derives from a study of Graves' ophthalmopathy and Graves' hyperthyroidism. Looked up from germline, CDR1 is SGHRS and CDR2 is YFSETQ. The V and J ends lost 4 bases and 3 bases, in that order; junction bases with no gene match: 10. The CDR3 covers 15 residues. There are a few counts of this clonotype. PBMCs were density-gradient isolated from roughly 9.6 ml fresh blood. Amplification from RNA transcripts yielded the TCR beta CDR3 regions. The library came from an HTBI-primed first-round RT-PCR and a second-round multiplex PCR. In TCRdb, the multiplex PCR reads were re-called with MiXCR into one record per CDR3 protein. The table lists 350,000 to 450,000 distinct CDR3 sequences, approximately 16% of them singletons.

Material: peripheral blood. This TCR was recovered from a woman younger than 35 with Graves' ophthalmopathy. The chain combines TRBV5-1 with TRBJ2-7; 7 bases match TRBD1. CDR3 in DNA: TGCGCCAGCAGCCCGACAGGGCTCACTTTCTACGAGCAGTACTTC. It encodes CASSPTGLTFYEQYF.